This passage covers 24 T cell receptor beta chains from one sample sequenced in a study of CD8+CD57+ T cells in acquired aplastic anemia. Genomic DNA constituted the template upon which TCR beta VDJ and CDR3 profiling was performed. TCRdb redid the calling of the reads with MiXCR, one entry per CDR3 protein. This table has about 190,000 distinct CDR3 sequences, roughly half appearing once. Patients picked for sequencing had shown CD8+CD57+ cell expansion detected by flow cytometry. Sample: sorted CD4+, CD8+, or CD8+CD57+ T cells (not recorded which) from PBMCs. These receptors originate from a human donor with aplastic anemia.

CDR3 amino acids: CASSVSAGDVETQYF. The CDR3 DNA reads as TGTGCCAGCAGCGTATCCGCAGGCGACGTCGAGACCCAGTACTTC. This chain connects TRBV9 to TRBJ2-5, with D hard to call. The CDR3 runs to 15 residues. CDR1 and CDR2 from the germline V gene are SGDLS and YYNGEE. Trimming left V 1 base short and J 5 bases short, with 15 bases between.

This clonotype came up a few times. The V call is TRBV18, the J call TRBJ1-5, with D hard to call. Germline CDR1 and CDR2: KGHSH and LQKENI. CDR3 length: 15 amino acids. V shed 5 bases and J shed 0 bases, with 11 bases lying between them. CDR3 sequence (DNA): TGTGCCAGCTCAGGGTTAGGCAATAGCAATCAGCCCCAGCATTTT. Amino acids: CASSGLGNSNQPQHF.

This rearrangement joins TRBV19 to TRBJ1-2; 8 bases fit TRBD1. Trimming cost V 4 bases and J 8 bases; bases outside gene matches: 6. CDR1 and CDR2 (germline): LNHDA, SQIVND (reference sequence). The CDR3 contains 13 residues. The CDR3 spells CASSTTGDRGYTF. DNA of the CDR3: TGTGCCAGTAGTACGACAGGGGATCGCGGCTACACCTTC.

This chain connects TRBV15 to TRBJ1-5, with D perhaps TRBD1 (5 bases). The CDR3 totals 15 residues. V was clipped by 1 base and J by 4 bases, with 11 bases between them. Germline values: CDR1 LNHNV, CDR2 YYDKDF (reference sequence). In DNA form, the CDR3 reads TGTGCCACCAGCAGAGGGGGCCAGACGAATCAGCCCCAGCATTTT. Its protein is CATSRGGQTNQPQHF. Full variable domain (missing parts from reference TRBV15 and TRBJ1-5): DAMVIQNPRYQVTQFGKPVTLSCSQTLNHNVMYWYQQKSSQAPKLLFHYYDKDFNNEADTPDNFQSRRPNTSFCFLDIRSPGLGDTAMYLCATSRGGQTNQPQHFGDGTRLSIL.

At least ten counts were recorded for this clonotype. The chain uses TRBV9 and TRBJ2-1, with D maybe TRBD1 (6 bases). This CDR3 comprises 13 residues. V was pared by 4 bases and J by 14 bases, with 19 bases between. The germline CDR1 and CDR2 sequences are SGDLS and YYNGEE. The CDR3 region has the DNA TGTGCCAGCAGCCCAACGTTAACAGGGATGGAGTTCTTC. This gives the protein CASSPTLTGMEFF. The full variable domain, completed using reference TRBV9 and TRBJ2-1, is DSGVTQTPKHLITATGQRVTLRCSPRSGDLSVYWYQQSLDQGLQFLIQYYNGEERAKGNILERFSAQQFPDLHSELNLSSLELGDSALYFCASSPTLTGMEFFGPGTRLTVL.

J is TRBJ1-5 and V is TRBV7-8; TRBD1 matches 8 bases. The V gene end was trimmed by 5 bases and the J gene end by 7 bases; junction bases not matched to a gene: 7. Germline lookup yields CDR1 SGHVS and CDR2 FQNEAQ. The CDR3 loop spans 14 amino acids. The CDR3 sequence is CASSQTGARQPQHF. The CDR3, as DNA: TGTGCCAGCAGCCAGACAGGGGCGAGACAGCCCCAGCATTTT.

The chain recombines TRBV15 with TRBJ2-5; D not resolved. Trimming removed 4 bases from V and 5 bases from J, with 5 bases in between. The V gene's germline CDR1 is LNHNV and CDR2 YYDKDF (reference sequence). The CDR3 is 11 residues long. CDR3 bases: TGTGCCACCAGCACGAGGGAGACCCAGTACTTC. This sequence encodes CATSTRETQYF.

The table lists this clonotype with a count of one. The chain recombines TRBV24-1 with TRBJ1-5; possibly TRBD1 for D (5 bases). Germline V gene data show CDR1 as KGHDR and CDR2 as SFDVKD. V gave up 2 bases and J gave up 3 bases, with 10 bases separating them. This CDR3 is 15 amino acids long. The DNA of the CDR3 is TGTGCCACCAGTGATTCGGGGGGGATCAATCAGCCCCAGCATTTT. This codes for CATSDSGGINQPQHF.

The chain recombines TRBV7-8 with TRBJ2-7; 7 bases line up with TRBD2. Germline V lookup: CDR1 SGHVS, CDR2 FQNEAQ. Unmatched junction bases numbered 6, after V lost 5 bases and J lost 2 bases. This CDR3 comprises 14 residues. Here the CDR3 DNA reads TGTGCCAGCAGCCGGACTAGGGTCACCTACGAGCAGTACTTC. Its translation is CASSRTRVTYEQYF.

Turning to this clonotype: Its ends do not fully match the called genes, so a read error is possible. The chain links TRBV7-9 to TRBJ2-6, with a possible D match to TRBD1 (5 bases). The CDR3 loop spans 12 amino acids. CDR1 is SEHNR, CDR2 FQNEAQ, per germline (reference sequence). CDR3 sequence (DNA): TGTGCCAGTGGATCTGGGGCCAACGTCCCGACTTTC. Translating it yields CASGSGANVPTF.

The chain combines TRBV7-3 with TRBJ1-1; D gene ambiguous. The ends were cut back, 5 bases at V and 7 bases at J, with 8 bases in the middle. CDR1 and CDR2 from the germline V gene are SGHTA and FQGTGA. The CDR3 is made up of 11 amino acids. Here the CDR3 DNA reads TGTGCCAGCAGCGCCGGCTTTGAAGCTTTCTTT. Translation: CASSAGFEAFF.

The genes are TRBV7-2 and TRBJ2-7; the D gene is possibly TRBD2 (6 bases). The V and J ends lost 5 bases and 3 bases respectively, with 17 bases between them. The CDR3 sequence is 15 residues long. In germline, CDR1 is SGHTA, CDR2 FQGNSA. CDR3 in amino acids: CASSPGTSAYYEQYF. The CDR3 DNA is TGTGCCAGCAGCCCGGGGACTTCTGCCTACTACGAGCAGTACTTC.

Details on this clonotype: Because it lacks the conserved phenylalanine or tryptophan at the end, this CDR3 is likely a read error. The J gene is TRBJ2-1, the V gene TRBV18, with D possibly TRBD2 on 5 matching bases. Germline assignment: CDR1 KGHSH and CDR2 LQKENI. The CDR3 runs to 13 residues. The ends were cut back, 2 bases at V and 6 bases at J, with 8 bases in the middle. CDR3 sequence reads: CASSPSEGNEQFS. DNA of the CDR3: TGTGCCAGCTCACCAAGCGAGGGCAATGAGCAGTTCTCC.

Ten or more counts support this clonotype. This chain links TRBV6-5 with TRBJ1-1; D might be TRBD1 (5 bases). This CDR3 region has 14 residues. Trimming shortened V by 6 bases and J by 6 bases, and 17 bases separated the two germline ends. The V gene's germline CDR1 is MNHEY and CDR2 SVGAGI. The CDR3 bases are TGTGCCAGCAGATACCTCGGGGCGTCTCCTGAAGCTTTCTTT. Amino acids: CASRYLGASPEAFF.

This clonotype was recorded at least ten times. The rearrangement links TRBV11-3 to TRBJ2-3, with D uncertain. The V gene lost 5 bases and the J gene lost 2 bases, with 5 bases spanning the gap. CDR3 length: 12 amino acids. Germline values: CDR1 SGHNT, CDR2 YENEEA. CDR3: CASSPATDTQYF. The CDR3 nucleotides are TGTGCCAGCAGCCCTGCCACAGATACGCAGTATTTT.

The chain joins TRBV9 to TRBJ2-7, with TRBD2 identical over 12 bases. The CDR3 covers 16 residues. The junction had 7 bases not matched to a gene; V was cut back by 4 bases and J by 2 bases. The germline V gene has CDR1 SGDLS and CDR2 YYNGEE. CDR3 DNA: TGTGCCAGCAGCCCCGGTTCTAGCGGGGGGGCCTACGAGCAGTACTTC. It translates to CASSPGSSGGAYEQYF.

As for this clonotype: A junction end diverges from the germline sequence, so it may reflect a read error. This sequence joins TRBV7-2 and TRBJ2-5; D remains ambiguous. CDR3 length equals 15 residues. CDR1 SGHTA and CDR2 FQGNSA come from the germline V gene. This CDR3 reads CASSLMLAVQETQYF. The CDR3 bases are TGCGCCAGCAGCTTGATGTTAGCCGTCCAAGAGACCCAGTACTTC.

The chain has TRBV7-3 and TRBJ2-1, with 7 bases fitting TRBD2. V was pared by 5 bases and J by 7 bases, with 5 bases of the junction left unmatched. This CDR3 is 13 amino acids long. From germline, CDR1 is SGHTA and CDR2 FQGTGA. CDR3 in amino acids: CASSPWGGNEQFF. Here the CDR3 DNA reads TGTGCCAGCAGCCCCTGGGGGGGGAATGAGCAGTTCTTC. Using reference TRBV7-3 and TRBJ2-1 for the parts outside the CDR3, the full variable domain is GAGVSQTPSNKVTEKGKYVELRCDPISGHTALYWYRQSLGQGPEFLIYFQGTGAADDSGLPNDRFFAVRPEGSVSTLKIQRTERGDSAVYLCASSPWGGNEQFFGPGTRLTVL.

This sequence joins TRBV19 and TRBJ1-5; D is unclear. Germline-derived CDR1 and CDR2 are LNHDA and SQIVND (reference sequence). V was trimmed by 3 bases and J by 7 bases, leaving 7 bases between them. This CDR3 is 12 amino acids long. In DNA form, the CDR3 reads TGTGCCAGTAGTATGTGGCCCCAGCCCCAGCATTTT. Amino acid sequence: CASSMWPQPQHF. The full variable domain, completed using reference TRBV19 and TRBJ1-5, is DGGITQSPKYLFRKEGQNVTLSCEQNLNHDAMYWYRQDPGQGLRLIYYSQIVNDFQKGDIAEGYSVSREKKESFPLTVTSAQKNPTAFYLCASSMWPQPQHFGDGTRLSIL.

CDR3 region: CASSLGTETQYF. DNA for the CDR3: TGTGCCAGCAGCCTAGGGACAGAGACCCAGTACTTC. The gene calls are TRBV2 and TRBJ2-5; D tentatively reads TRBD1 or TRBD2 (5 bases each). Between the trimmed V and J ends, which lost 6 bases and 4 bases, there was a span of 9 bases. The CDR3 contains 12 residues. Germline V gene sequence: CDR1 SNHLY, CDR2 FYNNEI. The full variable domain, rest sourced from reference TRBV2 and TRBJ2-5, is EPEVTQTPSHQVTQMGQEVILRCVPISNHLYFYWYRQILGQKVEFLVSFYNNEISEKSEIFDDQFSVERPDGSNFTLKIRSTKLEDSAMYFCASSLGTETQYFGPGTRLLVL.

This clonotype was counted only a few times. V gene TRBV12-3 or TRBV12-4 combines with J gene TRBJ2-2, with D uncertain. V lost 5 bases and J lost 5, with 6 bases in between. The CDR3 contains 12 residues. The CDR3 DNA follows: TGTGCCAGCAGTCCGGATACCGGGGAGCTGTTTTTT. This encodes CASSPDTGELFF.

This clonotype was seen at least ten times. The chain recombines TRBV20-1 with TRBJ2-3; a weak D match, TRBD1 (6 bases). V gave up 3 bases and J gave up 6 bases, with 7 bases separating them. Per germline, CDR1 DFQATT and CDR2 SNEGSKA (reference sequence). This CDR3 has 11 residues. The CDR3 DNA follows: TGCAGTGCTAGCACAGGGGATACGCAGTATTTT. Its protein is CSASTGDTQYF.

This clonotype was counted many times. J is TRBJ1-6 and V is TRBV7-3, with no clear D. There are 13 residues in the CDR3. Germline V gives CDR1 SGHTA, CDR2 FQGTGA. V was pared by 2 bases and J by 13 bases, with 12 bases between. In nucleotides, the CDR3 is TGTGCCAGCAGCTTAGGAGGGTCCGATCCCCTCCACTTT. Its protein product is CASSLGGSDPLHF.

J is TRBJ1-2 and V is TRBV19; 7 nucleotides align to TRBD1. The trim removed 8 bases at V and 4 bases at J, leaving 13 bases unmatched. This CDR3 is built from 15 residues. Germline CDR1 LNHDA, CDR2 SQIVND (reference sequence). CDR3 in amino acids: CASYYRQGIGYGYTF. The CDR3 DNA reads TGTGCCAGTTACTACCGACAGGGTATAGGCTATGGCTACACCTTC.